This TCR beta chain stems from a study of shared clonotypes between healthy human individuals. Findings and caveats of the study: On the whole, naive subsets had larger estimated richness than memory subsets had.

Profiling relied on immunoSEQ multiplex PCR, and the TCRdb table lists in-frame clones only, not all of them. This sample has about 330,000 clones, with around two thirds found just once. The germline V gene encodes CDR1 DFQATT and CDR2 SNEGSKA (reference sequence). Trimming pared 2 bases from V and 10 bases from J, leaving 9 bases between. CDR3 size: 11 residues. The count of this clone is one. Its specificity is not known. Every donor was a Caucasian adult from Nashville, Tennessee. CD4+ cells underwent separation, giving CD45RA+ naive and CD45RA-negative memory subsets. The specimen sequenced was memory CD4+ T cells sorted from blood. The subset: CD45RA-negative fraction. The clonotype comes from a man younger than 40 in good health. The chain joins TRBV20-1 to TRBJ2-1; D uncertain. CDR3 amino acids: CSARLVREQFF. CDR3 DNA: TGCAGTGCTAGACTTGTGCGGGAGCAGTTCTTC.